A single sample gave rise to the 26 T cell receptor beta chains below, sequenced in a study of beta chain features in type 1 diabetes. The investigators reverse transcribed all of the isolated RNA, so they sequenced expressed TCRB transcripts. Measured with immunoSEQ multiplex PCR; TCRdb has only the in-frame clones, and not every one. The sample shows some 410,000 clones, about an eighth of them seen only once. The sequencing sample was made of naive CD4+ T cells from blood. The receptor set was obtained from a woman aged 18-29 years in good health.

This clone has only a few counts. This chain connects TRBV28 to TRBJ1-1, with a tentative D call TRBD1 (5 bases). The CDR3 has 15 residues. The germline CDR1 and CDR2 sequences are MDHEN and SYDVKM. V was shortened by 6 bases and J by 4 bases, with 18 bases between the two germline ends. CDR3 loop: CASRKHRSLGTEAFF. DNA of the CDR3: TGTGCCAGCAGGAAACACAGGTCCTTGGGCACTGAAGCTTTCTTT.

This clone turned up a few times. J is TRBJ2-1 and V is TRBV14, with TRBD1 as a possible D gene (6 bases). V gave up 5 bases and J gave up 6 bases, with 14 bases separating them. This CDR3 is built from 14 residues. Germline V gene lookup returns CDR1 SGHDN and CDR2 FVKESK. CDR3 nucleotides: TGTGCCAGCAGCGAGTCCGGGACACCCAATGAGCAGTTCTTC. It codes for CASSESGTPNEQFF.

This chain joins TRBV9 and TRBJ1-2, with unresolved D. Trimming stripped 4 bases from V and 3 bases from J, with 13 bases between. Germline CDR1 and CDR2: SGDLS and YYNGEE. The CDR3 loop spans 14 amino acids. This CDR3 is CASSPFVGYYGYTF. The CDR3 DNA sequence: TGTGCCAGCAGCCCATTTGTGGGGTACTATGGCTACACCTTC.

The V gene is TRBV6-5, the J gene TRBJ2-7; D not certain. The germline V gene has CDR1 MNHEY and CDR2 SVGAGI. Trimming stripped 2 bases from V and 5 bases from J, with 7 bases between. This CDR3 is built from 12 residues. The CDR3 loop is CASSYPGHEQYF. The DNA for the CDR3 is TGTGCCAGCAGTTACCCCGGGCACGAGCAGTACTTC.

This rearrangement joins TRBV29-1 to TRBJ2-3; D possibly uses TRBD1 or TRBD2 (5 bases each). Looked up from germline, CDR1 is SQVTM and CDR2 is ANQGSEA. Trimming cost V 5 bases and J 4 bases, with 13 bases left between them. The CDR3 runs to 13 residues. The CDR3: CSVSGKGPDTQYF. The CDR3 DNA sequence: TGCAGCGTTTCAGGAAAGGGACCAGATACGCAGTATTTT.

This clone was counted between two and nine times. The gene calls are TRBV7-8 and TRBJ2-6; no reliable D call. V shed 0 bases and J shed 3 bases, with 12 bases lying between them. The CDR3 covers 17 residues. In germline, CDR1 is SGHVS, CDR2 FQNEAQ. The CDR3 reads CASSLARRRVGANVLTF. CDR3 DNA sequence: TGTGCCAGCAGCTTAGCGCGGCGTCGCGTTGGGGCCAACGTCCTGACTTTC.

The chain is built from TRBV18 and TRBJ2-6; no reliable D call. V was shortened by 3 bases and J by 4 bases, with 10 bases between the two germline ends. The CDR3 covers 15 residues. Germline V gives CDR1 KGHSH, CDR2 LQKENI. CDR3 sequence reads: CASSPNTLGANVLTF. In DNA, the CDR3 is TGTGCCAGCTCACCTAACACCCTCGGGGCCAACGTCCTGACTTTC.

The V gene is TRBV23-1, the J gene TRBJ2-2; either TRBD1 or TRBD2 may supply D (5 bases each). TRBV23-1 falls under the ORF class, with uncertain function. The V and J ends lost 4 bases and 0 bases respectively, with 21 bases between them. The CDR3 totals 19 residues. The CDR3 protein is CASSRYFQGREPNTGELFF. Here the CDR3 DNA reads TGCGCCAGCAGTCGATATTTCCAGGGACGCGAACCGAACACCGGGGAGCTGTTTTTT.

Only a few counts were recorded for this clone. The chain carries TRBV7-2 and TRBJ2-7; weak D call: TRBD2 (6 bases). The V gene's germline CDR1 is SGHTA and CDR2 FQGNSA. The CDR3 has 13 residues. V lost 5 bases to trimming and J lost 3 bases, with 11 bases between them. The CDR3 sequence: CASSKGLNYEQYV. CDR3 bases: TGTGCCAGCAGCAAGGGACTCAACTACGAGCAGTACGTC.

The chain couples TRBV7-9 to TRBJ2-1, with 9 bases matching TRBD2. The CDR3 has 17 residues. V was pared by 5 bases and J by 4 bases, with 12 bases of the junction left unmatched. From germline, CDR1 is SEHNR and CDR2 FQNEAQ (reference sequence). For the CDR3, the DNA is TGTGCCAGCAGCCCTATGGGTGGTAGCGGGAGATACAATGAGCAGTTCTTC. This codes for CASSPMGGSGRYNEQFF.

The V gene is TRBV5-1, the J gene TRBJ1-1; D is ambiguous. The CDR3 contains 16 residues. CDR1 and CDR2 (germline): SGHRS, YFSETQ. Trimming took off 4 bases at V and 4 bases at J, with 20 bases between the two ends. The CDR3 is CASSPPGRSLATEAFF. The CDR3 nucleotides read TGCGCCAGCAGCCCACCGGGCAGGAGCCTAGCCACTGAAGCTTTCTTT.

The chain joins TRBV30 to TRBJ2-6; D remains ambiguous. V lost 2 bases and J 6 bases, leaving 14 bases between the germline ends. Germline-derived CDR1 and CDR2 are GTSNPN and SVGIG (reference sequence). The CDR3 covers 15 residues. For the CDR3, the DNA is TGTGCCTGGAGTCAGCAGACCGTCTCGGCCAACGTCCTGACTTTC. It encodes CAWSQQTVSANVLTF.

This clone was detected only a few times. CDR3 DNA: TGTGCCAGCAGCCTCGCGACAGGCAGGGAGACCCAGTACTTC. Its translation: CASSLATGRETQYF. The chain carries TRBV7-3 and TRBJ2-5, with D possibly being TRBD1 (6 bases). V was cut by 5 bases and J by 5 bases, with 15 bases left in between. This CDR3 has 14 residues. CDR1 and CDR2 from the germline V gene are SGHTA and FQGTGA.

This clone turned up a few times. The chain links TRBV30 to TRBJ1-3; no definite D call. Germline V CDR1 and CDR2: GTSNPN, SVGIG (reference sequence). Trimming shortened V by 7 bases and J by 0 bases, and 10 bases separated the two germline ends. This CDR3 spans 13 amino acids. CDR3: CASAPYSGNTIYF. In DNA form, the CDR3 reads TGTGCCTCCGCGCCGTACTCTGGAAACACCATATATTTT. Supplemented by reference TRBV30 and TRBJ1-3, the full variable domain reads SQTIHQWPATLVQPVGSPLSLECTVEGTSNPNLYWYRQAAGRGLQLLFYSVGIGQISSEVPQNLSASRPQDRQFILSSKKLLLSDSGFYLCASAPYSGNTIYFGEGSWLTVV.

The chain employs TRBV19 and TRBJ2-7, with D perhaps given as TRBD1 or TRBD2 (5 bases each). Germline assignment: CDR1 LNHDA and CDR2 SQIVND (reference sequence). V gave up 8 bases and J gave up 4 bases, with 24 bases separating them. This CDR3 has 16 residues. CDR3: CASGRDRLMGGYEQYF. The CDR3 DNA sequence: TGTGCCAGTGGCCGGGACCGACTTATGGGCGGATACGAGCAGTACTTC.

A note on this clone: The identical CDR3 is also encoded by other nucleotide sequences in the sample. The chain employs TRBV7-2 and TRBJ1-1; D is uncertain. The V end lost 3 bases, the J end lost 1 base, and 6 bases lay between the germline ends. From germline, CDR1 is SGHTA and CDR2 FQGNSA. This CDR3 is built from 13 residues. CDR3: CASSFAGNTEAFF. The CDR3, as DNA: TGTGCCAGCAGCTTTGCAGGGAACACTGAAGCTTTCTTT.

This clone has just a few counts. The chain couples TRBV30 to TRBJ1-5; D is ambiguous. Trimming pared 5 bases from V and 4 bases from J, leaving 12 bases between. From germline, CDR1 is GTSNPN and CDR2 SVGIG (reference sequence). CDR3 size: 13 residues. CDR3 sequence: CAWGKGVNQPQHF. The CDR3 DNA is TGTGCCTGGGGAAAGGGAGTTAATCAGCCCCAGCATTTT.

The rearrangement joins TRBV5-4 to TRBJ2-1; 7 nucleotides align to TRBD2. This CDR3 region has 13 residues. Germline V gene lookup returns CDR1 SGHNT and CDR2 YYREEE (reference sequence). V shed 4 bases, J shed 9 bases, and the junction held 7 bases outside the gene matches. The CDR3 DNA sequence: TGTGCCAGCAGCAGGGAGGGGTTTAGTGAGCAGTTCTTC. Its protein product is CASSREGFSEQFF.

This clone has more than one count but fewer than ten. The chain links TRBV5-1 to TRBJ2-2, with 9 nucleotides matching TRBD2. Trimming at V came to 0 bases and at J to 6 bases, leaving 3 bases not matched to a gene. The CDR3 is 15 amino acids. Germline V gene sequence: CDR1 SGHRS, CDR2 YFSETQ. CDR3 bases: TGCGCCAGCAGCTTGGAGATAGCGGGAGCCGGGGAGCTGTTTTTT. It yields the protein CASSLEIAGAGELFF.

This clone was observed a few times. This CDR3 reads CAWRTTSGRVAKNIQYF. DNA for the CDR3: TGTGCCTGGAGAACAACTAGCGGCAGAGTAGCCAAAAACATTCAGTACTTC. V gene TRBV30 combines with J gene TRBJ2-4, with TRBD2 matching over 8 bases. Germline values: CDR1 GTSNPN, CDR2 SVGIG (reference sequence). The CDR3 runs to 17 residues. J was trimmed by 0 bases and V by 3 bases; bases with no gene match: 10.

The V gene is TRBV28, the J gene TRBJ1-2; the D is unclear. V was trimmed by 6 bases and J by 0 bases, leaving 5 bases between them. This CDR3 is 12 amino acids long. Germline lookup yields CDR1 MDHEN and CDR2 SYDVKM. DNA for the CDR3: TGTGCCAGCAGAGCGGCTAACTATGGCTACACCTTC. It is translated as CASRAANYGYTF.

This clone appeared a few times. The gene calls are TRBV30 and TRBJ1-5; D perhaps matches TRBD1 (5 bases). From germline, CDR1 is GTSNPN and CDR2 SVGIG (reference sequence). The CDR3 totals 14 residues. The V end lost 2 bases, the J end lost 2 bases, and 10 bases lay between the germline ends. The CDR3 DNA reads TGTGCCTGGAGTCGAGTACAGGGCAATCAGCCCCAGCATTTT. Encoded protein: CAWSRVQGNQPQHF.

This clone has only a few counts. CDR3 nucleotides: TGTGCCAGCTCACCCCCGAGGTCAGATACGCAGTATTTT. It codes for CASSPPRSDTQYF. The genes are TRBV18 and TRBJ2-3, with D unresolved. Germline V gene sequence: CDR1 KGHSH, CDR2 LQKENI. The CDR3 totals 13 residues. The ends were cut back, 3 bases at V and 4 bases at J, with 8 bases in the middle.

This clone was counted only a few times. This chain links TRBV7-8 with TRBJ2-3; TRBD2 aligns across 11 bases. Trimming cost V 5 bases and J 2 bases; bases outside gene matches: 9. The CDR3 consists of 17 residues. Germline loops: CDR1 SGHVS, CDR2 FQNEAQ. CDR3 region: CASSTLLAGVYTDTQYF. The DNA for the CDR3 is TGTGCCAGCAGCACCTTACTAGCGGGGGTCTACACAGATACGCAGTATTTT.

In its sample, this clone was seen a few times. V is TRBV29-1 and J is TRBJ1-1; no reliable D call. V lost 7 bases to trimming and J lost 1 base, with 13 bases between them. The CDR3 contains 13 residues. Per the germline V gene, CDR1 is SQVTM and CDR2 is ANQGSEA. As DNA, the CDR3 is TGCAGCGCCGCGGGAGAAAAGAACACTGAAGCTTTCTTT. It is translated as CSAAGEKNTEAFF.

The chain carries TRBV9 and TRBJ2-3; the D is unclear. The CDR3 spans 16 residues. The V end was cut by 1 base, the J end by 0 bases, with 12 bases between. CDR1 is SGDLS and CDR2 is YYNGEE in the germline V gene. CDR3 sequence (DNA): TGTGCCAGCAGCGTATTTAGCACCCAGAGCACAGATACGCAGTATTTT. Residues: CASSVFSTQSTDTQYF.